This T cell receptor (beta chain) is from a study of beta chain features in type 1 diabetes. The isolated RNA, all of it, was reverse transcribed, so expressed TCRB transcripts were what got sequenced. The data were produced by immunoSEQ multiplex PCR, yet TCRdb's version contains in-frame clones alone and is incomplete. This sample has about 650,000 clones, with under 15% found just once. Concerning this clone: No antigen is known for it.

Study-level results: Type 1 diabetes patients showed a moderate but significant shortening of TCRB CDR3s in all four CD4+ subsets.

The CDR3 spans 17 residues. CDR1 and CDR2 from the germline V gene are SQVTM and ANQGSEA. Losses at the gene ends were 2 bases for V and 0 bases for J; bases not matched to a gene: 10. The sample was naive CD4+ T cells from blood. This sequence originates from a man aged 30 to 45 with type 1 diabetes. The chain has TRBV29-1 and TRBJ2-1; TRBD1 agrees at 7 bases. CDR3 bases: TGCAGCGTTGAAAGGGGGCAGGGGACGAGCTCCTACAATGAGCAGTTCTTC. Amino acids: CSVERGQGTSSYNEQFF.